This note documents a single TCR beta chain sequence. The CDR3 sequence is 14 residues long. V dropped 5 bases and J dropped 1 base, with 9 bases sitting between them. The V gene's germline CDR1 is MNHEY and CDR2 SVGAGI. This specimen comes from a study of blood T cell repertoires in COVID-19. Using immunoSEQ multiplex PCR, the repertoire was profiled, and TCRdb retains in-frame clones only, with some absent. The data contain under 550,000 clones, over 85% of them singletons. The clonotype originates from a man aged 18 to 30 with COVID-19, enrolled during active disease. The chain employs TRBV6-5 and TRBJ1-5, with D possibly matching TRBD1 (6 bases). Sequencing was done on a sample of peripheral blood. The CDR3 loop is CASSNRESNQPQHF. DNA of the CDR3: TGTGCCAGCAGTAACAGGGAGAGCAATCAGCCCCAGCATTTT.